Listed below are T cell receptor beta chains from one sample, sequenced in a study of T-cell reconstitution after alpha-beta-depleted transplantation in children. TCRdb reanalysed the PCR reads using MiXCR and keeps one entry per CDR3 protein. Among about 440,000 distinct CDR3 sequences listed, roughly 44% were seen once. The input for sequencing was PBMCs, taken before TCRalphabeta/CD19-depleted stem cell transplant. These receptors were taken from a girl aged 2 to 10 with aplastic anemia, due to receive a stem cell transplant. CDR3s include the opening cysteine and the closing phenylalanine or tryptophan. The D gene is left open where the match is weak. Rows give clone size only sometimes, using once, few, many, or a class for an expanded clone.

v_call	clone_size	d_call	j_call	cdr3_nt	cdr3_aa
TRBV14	.	TRBD2	TRBJ2-6	TGTGCCAGCAGCCAAGGGAAAAGCGGGAGGCCCCTCTCCTACTCTGGGGCCAACGTCCTGACTTTC	CASSQGKSGRPLSYSGANVLTF
TRBV5-1	.	TRBD2	TRBJ2-7	TGCGCCAGCAGCTCCGGACTAGCGGGGGAGGGTGCCCCCTCCTACGAGCAGTACTTC	CASSSGLAGEGAPSYEQYF
TRBV7-3	.	.	TRBJ2-1	TGTGCCAGCAGCTTATACCCGAGCAATGAGCAGTTCTTC	CASSLYPSNEQFF
TRBV15	many	TRBD1	TRBJ1-5	TGTGCCACCAGCAGAGAAAAGGGGGCGGGAAGCAATCAGCCCCAGCATTTT	CATSREKGAGSNQPQHF
TRBV28	.	TRBD1	TRBJ2-3	TGTGCCAGCAGTCGGAGGCAGGGGGCCGCAGATACGCAGTATTTT	CASSRRQGAADTQYF
TRBV20-1	few	TRBD2	TRBJ2-5	TGCAGTGCCTCGACTAGCGGAAAAGAGACCCAGTACTTC	CSASTSGKETQYF
TRBV4-1	.	TRBD2	TRBJ2-7	TGCGCCAGCAGCCAAAAACTAGCGGGCCCCTACGAGCAGTACTTC	CASSQKLAGPYEQYF
TRBV5-1	.	.	TRBJ2-1	TGCGCCAGCAGCTTATTAGATATGGCTCATGAGCAGTTCTTC	CASSLLDMAHEQFF
TRBV5-5	many	.	TRBJ2-2	TGTGCCAGCCAACGGGCGGCAATGAACACCGGGGAGCTGTTTTTT	CASQRAAMNTGELFF
TRBV6-1	many	TRBD2	TRBJ2-3	TGTGCCTGCACCCCGGGAGGGAGGCTCACAGATACGCAGTATTTT	CACTPGGRLTDTQYF
TRBV6-5	few	.	TRBJ2-5	TGTGCCAGCAGTTACAGGAGCGGCCAAGAGACCCAGTACTTC	CASSYRSGQETQYF
TRBV29-1	few	.	TRBJ2-5	TGCAGCGTTTTGTACCAAGAGACCCAGTACTTC	CSVLYQETQYF
TRBV5-3	.	TRBD2	TRBJ2-6	TGTGCCAGAAGCGGCACGGGGGAGGGACTATACTCTGGGGCCAACGTCCTGACTTTC	CARSGTGEGLYSGANVLTF
TRBV13	few	TRBD2	TRBJ2-1	TGTGCCAGCAGCCCGGGACTAGTATACTACAATGAGCAGTTCTTC	CASSPGLVYYNEQFF
TRBV20-1	.	.	TRBJ2-2	TGCAGTGCTCCGGACAGTCGGGGCACCGGGGAGCTGTTTTTT	CSAPDSRGTGELFF
TRBV4-2	many	TRBD1	TRBJ2-1	TGTGCCAGCAGCCTAAACTTACAGGGGACCTACAATGAGCAGTTCTTC	CASSLNLQGTYNEQFF
TRBV9	few	.	TRBJ2-1	TGTGCCAGCAGCGTAGCGGTCAGCTACAATGAGCAGTTCTTC	CASSVAVSYNEQFF
TRBV21-1	few	.	TRBJ2-3	TGTGCCAGCAGCAAAGCGAGCGGGAGACTCCCAGATACGCAGTATTTT	CASSKASGRLPDTQYF
TRBV19	.	.	TRBJ2-2	TGTGCCAGTAGTATCTCCAGCCCCTCTAACACCGGGGAGCTGTTTTTT	CASSISSPSNTGELFF
TRBV5-1	.	.	TRBJ1-5	TGCGCCAGCAACTTAAAGGGGGGACAGCCCCAGCATTTT	CASNLKGGQPQHF
TRBV18	few	TRBD1	TRBJ2-5	TGTGCCAGCTCACCGAGGACAGGGGAAGAGACCCAGTACTTC	CASSPRTGEETQYF
TRBV20-1	.	.	TRBJ2-1	TGCAGTGCCCCTTTTAGGGGGGGACCCAACAATGAGCAGTTCTTC	CSAPFRGGPNNEQFF
TRBV7-9	many	.	TRBJ1-1	TGTGCCAGCAGCTTAGAGGGACAGAACACTGAAGCTTTCTTT	CASSLEGQNTEAFF